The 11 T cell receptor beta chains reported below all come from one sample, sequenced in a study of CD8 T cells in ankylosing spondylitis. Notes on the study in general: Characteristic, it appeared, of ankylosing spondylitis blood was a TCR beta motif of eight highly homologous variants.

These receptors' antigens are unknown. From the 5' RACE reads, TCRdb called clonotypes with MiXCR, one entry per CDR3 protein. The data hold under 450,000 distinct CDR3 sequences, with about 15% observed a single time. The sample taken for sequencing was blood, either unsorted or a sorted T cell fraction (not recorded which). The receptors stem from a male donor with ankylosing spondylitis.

Written as DNA, the CDR3 is TGTGCCAGCAGCTTAGGATCAGGGGGTAATGAAAAACTGTTTTTT. Its translation is CASSLGSGGNEKLFF. V is TRBV7-9 and J is TRBJ1-4, with 7 bases fitting TRBD1. V was pared by 1 base and J by 4 bases, with 3 bases of the junction left unmatched. The CDR3 is made up of 15 amino acids. Germline values: CDR1 SEHNR, CDR2 FQNEAQ (reference sequence).

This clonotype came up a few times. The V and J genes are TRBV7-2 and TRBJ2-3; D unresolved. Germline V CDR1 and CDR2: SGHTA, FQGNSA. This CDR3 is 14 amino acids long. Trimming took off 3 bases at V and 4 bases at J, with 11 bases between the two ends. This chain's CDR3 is CASSLTPWSDTQYF. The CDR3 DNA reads TGTGCCAGCAGCTTGACACCGTGGTCAGATACGCAGTATTTT. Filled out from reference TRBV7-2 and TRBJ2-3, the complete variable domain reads GAGVSQSPSNKVTEKGKDVELRCDPISGHTALYWYRQSLGQGLEFLIYFQGNSAPDKSGLPSDRFSAERTGGSVSTLTIQRTQQEDSAVYLCASSLTPWSDTQYFGPGTRLTVL.

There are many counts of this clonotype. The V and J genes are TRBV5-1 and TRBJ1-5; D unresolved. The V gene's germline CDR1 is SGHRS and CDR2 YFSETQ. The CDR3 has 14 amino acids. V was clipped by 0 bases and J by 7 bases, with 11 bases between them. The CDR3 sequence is CASSLGEGEQPQHF. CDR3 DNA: TGCGCCAGCAGCTTGGGAGAGGGTGAGCAGCCCCAGCATTTT.

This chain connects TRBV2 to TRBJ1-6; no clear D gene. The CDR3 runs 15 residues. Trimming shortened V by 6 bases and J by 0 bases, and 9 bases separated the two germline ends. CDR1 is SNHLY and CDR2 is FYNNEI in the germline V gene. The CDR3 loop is CASRVLSSYNSPLHF. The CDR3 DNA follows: TGTGCCAGCAGGGTGCTGAGCTCCTATAATTCACCCCTCCACTTT.

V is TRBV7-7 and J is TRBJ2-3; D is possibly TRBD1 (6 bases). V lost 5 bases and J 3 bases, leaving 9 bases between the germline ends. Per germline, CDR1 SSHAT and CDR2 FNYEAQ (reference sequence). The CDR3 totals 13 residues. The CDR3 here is CASSQGRTDTQYF. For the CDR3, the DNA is TGTGCCAGCAGCCAGGGGCGGACAGATACGCAGTATTTT.

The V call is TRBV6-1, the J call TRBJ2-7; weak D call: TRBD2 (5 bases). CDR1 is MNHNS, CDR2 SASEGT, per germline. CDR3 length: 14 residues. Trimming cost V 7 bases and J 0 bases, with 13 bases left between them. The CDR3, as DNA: TGTGCCAGCAACCCCCGGAGGCACTCCTACGAGCAGTACTTC. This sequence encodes CASNPRRHSYEQYF.

CDR3 nucleotide sequence: TGTGCCAGCGGAAGCGGACAGACTAATTCACCCCTCCACTTT. It specifies CASGSGQTNSPLHF. The genes are TRBV27 and TRBJ1-6, with D tentatively TRBD1 (6 bases). The V gene lost 8 bases and the J gene lost 6 bases, with 14 bases spanning the gap. CDR3 length equals 14 residues. Germline V gene lookup returns CDR1 MNHEY and CDR2 SMNVEV (reference sequence).

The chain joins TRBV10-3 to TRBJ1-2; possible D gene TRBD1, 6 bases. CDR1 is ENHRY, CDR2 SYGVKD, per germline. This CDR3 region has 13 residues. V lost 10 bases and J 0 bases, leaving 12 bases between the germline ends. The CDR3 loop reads CATSGQPNYGYTF. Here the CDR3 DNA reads TGTGCCACCTCTGGACAGCCTAACTATGGCTACACCTTC.

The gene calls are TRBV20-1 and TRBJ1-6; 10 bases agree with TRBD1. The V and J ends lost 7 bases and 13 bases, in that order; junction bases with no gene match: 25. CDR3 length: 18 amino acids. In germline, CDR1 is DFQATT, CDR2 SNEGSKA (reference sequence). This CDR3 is CSVLPVGQGFLAGGPLHF. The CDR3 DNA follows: TGCAGTGTCCTACCCGTGGGACAGGGGTTTTTAGCAGGCGGGCCCCTCCACTTT.

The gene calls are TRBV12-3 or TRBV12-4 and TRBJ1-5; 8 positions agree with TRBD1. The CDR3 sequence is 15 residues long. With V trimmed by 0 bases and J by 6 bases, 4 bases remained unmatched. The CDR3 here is CASSLADRVGQPQHF. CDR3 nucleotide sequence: TGTGCCAGCAGTTTAGCGGACAGGGTAGGTCAGCCCCAGCATTTT.

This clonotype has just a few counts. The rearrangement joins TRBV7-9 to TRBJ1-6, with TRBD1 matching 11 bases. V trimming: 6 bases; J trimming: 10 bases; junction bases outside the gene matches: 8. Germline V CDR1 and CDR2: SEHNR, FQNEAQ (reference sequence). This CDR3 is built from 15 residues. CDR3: CASRETGTGGSPLHF. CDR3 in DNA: TGTGCCAGCAGGGAAACCGGGACAGGGGGGTCACCCCTCCACTTT.